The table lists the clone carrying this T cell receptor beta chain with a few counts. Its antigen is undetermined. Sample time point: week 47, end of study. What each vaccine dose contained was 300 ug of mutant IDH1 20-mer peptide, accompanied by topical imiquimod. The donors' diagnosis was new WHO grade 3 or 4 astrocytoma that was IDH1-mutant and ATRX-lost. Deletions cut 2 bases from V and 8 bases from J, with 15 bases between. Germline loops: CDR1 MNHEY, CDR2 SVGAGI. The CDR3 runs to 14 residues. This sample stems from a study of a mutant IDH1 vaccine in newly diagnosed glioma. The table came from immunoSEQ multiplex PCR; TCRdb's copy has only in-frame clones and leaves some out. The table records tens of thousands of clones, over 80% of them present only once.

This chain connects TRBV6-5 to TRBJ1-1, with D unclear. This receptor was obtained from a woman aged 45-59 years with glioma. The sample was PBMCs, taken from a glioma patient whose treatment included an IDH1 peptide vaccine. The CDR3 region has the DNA TGTGCCAGCAGTTACCGTACGCAAAGTGGGGAAGCTTTCTTT. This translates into CASSYRTQSGEAFF.